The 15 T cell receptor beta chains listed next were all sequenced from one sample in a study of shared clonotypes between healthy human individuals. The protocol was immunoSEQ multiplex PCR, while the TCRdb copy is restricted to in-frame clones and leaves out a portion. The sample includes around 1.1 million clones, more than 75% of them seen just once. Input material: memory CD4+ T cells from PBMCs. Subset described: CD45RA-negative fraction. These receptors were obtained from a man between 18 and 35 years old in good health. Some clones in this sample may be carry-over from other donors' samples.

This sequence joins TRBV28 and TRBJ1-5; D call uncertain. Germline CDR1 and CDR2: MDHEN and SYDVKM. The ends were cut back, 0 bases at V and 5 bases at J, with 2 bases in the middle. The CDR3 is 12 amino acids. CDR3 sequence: CASSLWDQPQHF. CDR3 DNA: TGTGCCAGCAGTTTATGGGATCAGCCCCAGCATTTT. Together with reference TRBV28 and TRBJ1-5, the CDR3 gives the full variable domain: DVKVTQSSRYLVKRTGEKVFLECVQDMDHENMFWYRQDPGLGLRLIYFSYDVKMKEKGDIPEGYSVSREKKERFSLILESASTNQTSMYLCASSLWDQPQHFGDGTRLSIL.

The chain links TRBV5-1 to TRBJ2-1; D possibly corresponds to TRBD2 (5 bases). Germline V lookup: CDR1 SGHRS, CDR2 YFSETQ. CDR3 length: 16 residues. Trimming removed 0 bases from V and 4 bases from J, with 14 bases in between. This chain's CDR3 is CASSLEGPGFYNEQFF. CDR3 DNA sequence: TGCGCCAGCAGCTTGGAGGGTCCGGGGTTTTACAATGAGCAGTTCTTC.

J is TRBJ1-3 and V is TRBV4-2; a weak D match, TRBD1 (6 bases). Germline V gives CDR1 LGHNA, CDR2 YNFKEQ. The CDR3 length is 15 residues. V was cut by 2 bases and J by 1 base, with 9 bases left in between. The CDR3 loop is CASSQSRGSGNTIYF. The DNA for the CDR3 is TGTGCCAGCAGCCAAAGTAGGGGGTCTGGAAACACCATATATTTT.

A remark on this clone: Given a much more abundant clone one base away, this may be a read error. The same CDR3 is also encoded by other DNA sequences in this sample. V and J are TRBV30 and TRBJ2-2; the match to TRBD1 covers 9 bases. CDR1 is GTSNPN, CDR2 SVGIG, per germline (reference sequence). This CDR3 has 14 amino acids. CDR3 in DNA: TGTGCCTGGAGTGTAGACAGGGGGACCGGGGAGCTATTTTTT. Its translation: CAWSVDRGTGELFF.

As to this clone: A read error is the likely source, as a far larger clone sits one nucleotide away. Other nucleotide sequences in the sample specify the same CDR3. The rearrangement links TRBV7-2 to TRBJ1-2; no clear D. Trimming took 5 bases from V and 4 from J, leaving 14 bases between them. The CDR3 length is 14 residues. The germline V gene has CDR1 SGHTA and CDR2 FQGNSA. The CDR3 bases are TGTGCCAGCAGCCTTCCCGGGGAAGTCTATGGCTACACCTTC. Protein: CASSLPGEVYGYTF.

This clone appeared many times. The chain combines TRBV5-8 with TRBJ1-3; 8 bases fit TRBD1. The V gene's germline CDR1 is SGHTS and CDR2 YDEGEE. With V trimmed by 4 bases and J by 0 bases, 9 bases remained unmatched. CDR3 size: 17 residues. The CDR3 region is CASSRGGTGGSGNTIYF. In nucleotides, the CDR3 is TGTGCCAGCAGCCGCGGGGGCACAGGGGGCTCTGGAAACACCATATATTTT.

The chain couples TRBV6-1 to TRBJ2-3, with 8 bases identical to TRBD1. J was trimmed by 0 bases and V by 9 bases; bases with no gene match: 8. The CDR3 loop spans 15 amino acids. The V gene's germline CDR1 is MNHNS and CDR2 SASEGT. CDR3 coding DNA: TGTGCCAGTCGACAGGGGTCCCTTAGCACAGATACGCAGTATTTT. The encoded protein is CASRQGSLSTDTQYF.

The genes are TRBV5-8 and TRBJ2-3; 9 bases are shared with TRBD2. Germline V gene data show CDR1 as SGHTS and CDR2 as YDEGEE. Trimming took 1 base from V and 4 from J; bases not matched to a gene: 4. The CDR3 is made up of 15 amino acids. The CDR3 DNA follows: TGTGCCAGCAGCTTGTATGCGGGAGGGGCAGATACGCAGTATTTT. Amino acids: CASSLYAGGADTQYF.

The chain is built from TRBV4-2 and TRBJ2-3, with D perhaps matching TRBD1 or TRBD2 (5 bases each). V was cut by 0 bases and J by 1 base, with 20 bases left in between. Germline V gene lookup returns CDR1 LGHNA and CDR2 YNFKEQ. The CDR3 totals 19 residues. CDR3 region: CASSQEGRRGPGRTDTQYF. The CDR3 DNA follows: TGTGCCAGCAGCCAAGAGGGGCGACGGGGCCCCGGGCGCACAGATACGCAGTATTTT.

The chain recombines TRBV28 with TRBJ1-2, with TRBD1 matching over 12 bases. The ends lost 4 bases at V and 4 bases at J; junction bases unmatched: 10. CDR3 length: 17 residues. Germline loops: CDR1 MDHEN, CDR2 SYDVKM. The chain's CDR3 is CASSSTGTGGLSYGYTF. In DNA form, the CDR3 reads TGTGCCAGCAGTTCCACCGGGACAGGGGGCTTAAGCTATGGCTACACCTTC.

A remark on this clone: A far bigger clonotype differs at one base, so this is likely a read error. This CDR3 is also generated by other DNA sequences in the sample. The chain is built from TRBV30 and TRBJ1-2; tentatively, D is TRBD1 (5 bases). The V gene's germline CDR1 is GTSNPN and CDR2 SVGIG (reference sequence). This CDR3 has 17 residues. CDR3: CAWSYTTGYANHYGYTF. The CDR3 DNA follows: TGCGCCTGGAGTTATACCACAGGATACGCTAACCACTATGGCTACACCTTC.

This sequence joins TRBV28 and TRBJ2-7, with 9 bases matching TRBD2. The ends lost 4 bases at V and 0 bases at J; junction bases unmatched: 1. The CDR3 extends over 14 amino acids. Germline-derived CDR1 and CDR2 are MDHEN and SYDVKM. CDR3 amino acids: CASSSTSGSYEQYF. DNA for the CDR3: TGTGCCAGCAGTTCGACTAGCGGCTCCTACGAGCAGTACTTC.

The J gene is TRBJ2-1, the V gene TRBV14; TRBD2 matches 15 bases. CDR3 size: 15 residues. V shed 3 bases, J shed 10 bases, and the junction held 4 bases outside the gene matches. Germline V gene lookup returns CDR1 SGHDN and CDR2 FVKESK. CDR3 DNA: TGTGCCAGCAGCCAGGGGACTAGCGGGAGGAAGGAGCAGTTCTTC. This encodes CASSQGTSGRKEQFF. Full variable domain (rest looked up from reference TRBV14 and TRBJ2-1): EAGVTQFPSHSVIEKGQTVTLRCDPISGHDNLYWYRRVMGKEIKFLLHFVKESKQDESGMPNNRFLAERTGGTYSTLKVQPAELEDSGVYFCASSQGTSGRKEQFFGPGTRLTVL.

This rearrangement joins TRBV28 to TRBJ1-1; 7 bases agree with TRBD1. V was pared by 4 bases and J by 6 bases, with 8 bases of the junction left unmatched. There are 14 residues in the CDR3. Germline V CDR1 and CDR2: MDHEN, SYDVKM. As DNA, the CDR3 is TGTGCCAGCAGTTCCCCCCAGGGGGTCGCTGAAGCTTTCTTT. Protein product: CASSSPQGVAEAFF.

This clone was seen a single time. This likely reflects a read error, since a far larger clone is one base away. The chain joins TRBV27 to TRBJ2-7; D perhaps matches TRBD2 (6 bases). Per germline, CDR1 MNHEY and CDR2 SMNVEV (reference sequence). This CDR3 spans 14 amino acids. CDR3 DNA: TGTGCCGGCAGTTTAAGGCGGGGACCCTACGAGCAGTACTTC. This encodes CAGSLRRGPYEQYF.